This TCR beta chain comes out of a study of T cells in Graves' hyperthyroidism and ophthalmopathy. RNA transcripts served as the template for amplifying TCR beta CDR3 regions. The HTBI primer set was used in a first-round RT-PCR of the TCR CDR3. TCRdb passed the multiplex PCR reads through MiXCR, listing each CDR3 protein once. The table shows a few hundred thousand distinct CDR3 sequences, with roughly 50% occurring only once. Germline V lookup: CDR1 SGHTA, CDR2 FQGNSA. The CDR3 totals 13 residues. Deletions cut 2 bases from V and 7 bases from J, with 11 bases between. Participants, patients aged 18 to 65, had newly diagnosed hyperthyroidism with a duration under 2 months. Together with thyroid ultrasound, orbital computed tomography, serum thyroxine and TRAb, clinical symptoms were used for diagnoses. Findings of the study overall: Progression to ophthalmopathy was predicted a median of about 6.6 months early.

Ten or more counts support this clonotype. The antigen is undetermined. The source is a woman aged 18 to 35 with Graves' hyperthyroidism. The source material was peripheral blood or thyroid tissue (not recorded which). The V and J genes are TRBV7-2 and TRBJ1-2, with D possibly being TRBD1 (5 bases). The CDR3, as DNA: TGTGCCAGCAGCTTAACGGGGCAGCTTGGCTACACCTTC. This translates into CASSLTGQLGYTF.